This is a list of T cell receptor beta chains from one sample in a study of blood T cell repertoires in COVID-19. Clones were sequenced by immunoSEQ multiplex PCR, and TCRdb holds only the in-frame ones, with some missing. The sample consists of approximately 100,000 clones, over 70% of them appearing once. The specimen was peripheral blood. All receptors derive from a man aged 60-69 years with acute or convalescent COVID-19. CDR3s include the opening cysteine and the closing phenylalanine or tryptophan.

CDR3 protein: CASSAPGQKAKNIQYF
V gene: TRBV7-9
J gene: TRBJ2-4

CDR3 protein: CASSSSVLAGMDTQYF
V gene: TRBV7-9
J gene: TRBJ2-3

CDR3 protein: CASSEASPVRQPQHF
V gene: TRBV18
J gene: TRBJ1-5

CDR3 protein: CASSLGGLVPGELFF
V gene: TRBV7-7
J gene: TRBJ2-2

CDR3 protein: CASSQGLNTEAFF
V gene: TRBV5-1
J gene: TRBJ1-1

CDR3 protein: CASIGTGMDYGYTF
V gene: TRBV5-1
J gene: TRBJ1-2

CDR3 protein: CASTSGGAGETQYF
V gene: TRBV6-5
J gene: TRBJ2-5

CDR3 protein: CASSEGANTEAFF
V gene: TRBV6-1
J gene: TRBJ1-1

CDR3 protein: CASSSLGLQEETQYF
V gene: TRBV5-1
J gene: TRBJ2-5

CDR3 protein: CASSATGSFYGYTF
V gene: TRBV7-2
J gene: TRBJ1-2

CDR3 protein: CASSPTGEETQYF
V gene: TRBV18
J gene: TRBJ2-5

CDR3 protein: CATSDYGQGGNTEAFF
V gene: TRBV24-1
J gene: TRBJ1-1

CDR3 protein: CASSLGTSSTGELFF
V gene: TRBV4-3
J gene: TRBJ2-2